The rows below give T cell receptor beta chains drawn from one sample of a study of OX40 agonist ivuxolimab in advanced cancers. Data came from immunoSEQ multiplex PCR; TCRdb stores just in-frame clones and leaves some out. Of tens of thousands of clones listed, more than 85% are singletons. This sample comprised CD4+ or CD8+ T cells sorted from blood, obtained in a trial of the OX40 agonist ivuxolimab. These receptors were obtained from an adult with an advanced solid tumor such as melanoma, head and neck, liver or kidney cancer. The CDR3 runs from the conserved cysteine through the conserved F or W. A D gene is named only where the DNA matches it firmly. Some rows mark clone size as missing; the rest say once, few, many or name a class of expanded clone.

v_call,d_call,j_call,clone_size,cdr3_aa,cdr3_nt
TRBV18,TRBD1,TRBJ2-7,-,CASSRDRDEQYF,TGTGCCAGCTCACGCGACAGGGACGAGCAGTACTTC
TRBV7-2,-,TRBJ1-2,few,CASSLASADWGYTF,TGTGCCAGCAGCTTAGCGAGCGCCGATTGGGGCTACACCTTC
TRBV5-6,TRBD1,TRBJ1-3,-,CASSFTGTENTIYF,TGTGCCAGCAGCTTTACCGGGACAGAAAACACCATATATTTT
TRBV27,TRBD2,TRBJ2-1,-,CASSSGLAGVYNEQFF,TGTGCCAGCAGTTCAGGACTAGCGGGAGTATACAATGAGCAGTTCTTC
TRBV28,-,TRBJ1-1,-,CASSSPQEKAFF,TGTGCCAGCAGTTCCCCACAGGAAAAAGCTTTCTTT
TRBV5-1,TRBD1,TRBJ2-7,-,CASSLGGTGPYEQYF,TGCGCCAGCAGCCTGGGGGGGACAGGGCCGTACGAGCAGTACTTC
TRBV19,TRBD2,TRBJ2-3,-,CASRSGTEADTQYF,TGTGCCAGTAGGAGCGGGACTGAGGCAGATACGCAGTATTTT
TRBV30,-,TRBJ1-1,-,CAWSSRRGPRNTEAFF,TGTGCCTGGAGCTCTCGGAGGGGACCGAGAAACACTGAAGCTTTCTTT
TRBV10-3,TRBD1,TRBJ1-2,-,CAIRGAGGASYTF,TGTGCCATCAGAGGGGCAGGGGGCGCGAGCTACACCTTC
TRBV19,TRBD2,TRBJ2-1,-,CASSIVSSGIYNEQFF,TGTGCCAGTAGTATAGTTTCTAGCGGGATCTACAATGAGCAGTTCTTC
TRBV25-1,-,TRBJ1-1,-,CASSVTGLAFF,TGTGCCAGCAGTGTTACAGGGTTAGCTTTCTTT
TRBV7-2,-,TRBJ2-1,-,CASSLSPAGTGNEQFF,TGTGCCAGCAGCTTATCGCCTGCCGGGACGGGTAATGAGCAGTTCTTC
TRBV5-1,TRBD1,TRBJ2-5,-,CASSWTGDGWETQYF,TGCGCCAGCAGCTGGACAGGGGATGGATGGGAGACCCAGTACTTC
TRBV5-3,TRBD2,TRBJ2-3,-,CARSLLREVSYTDTQYF,TGTGCCAGAAGCTTACTCCGGGAGGTTTCTTACACAGATACGCAGTATTTT
TRBV4-1,TRBD2,TRBJ2-3,once,CASSQDRTRGTQYF,TGCGCCAGCAGCCAAGATAGGACTAGGGGTACGCAGTATTTT
TRBV2,-,TRBJ1-4,-,CASSNQGEKLFF,TGTGCCAGCAGCAACCAGGGCGAAAAACTGTTTTTT
TRBV18,-,TRBJ2-7,once,CASSPRGQKYEQYF,TGTGCCAGCTCACCACGGGGGCAGAAATACGAGCAGTACTTC
TRBV30,-,TRBJ1-1,-,CAWSVREKRTEAFF,TGTGCCTGGAGTGTTAGGGAAAAGCGGACTGAAGCTTTCTTT
TRBV18,TRBD2,TRBJ2-7,-,CASSPSSGFLYEQYF,TGTGCCAGCTCACCATCTAGCGGATTCCTCTACGAGCAGTACTTC
TRBV6-1,TRBD2,TRBJ2-5,-,CASSARWGGSETQYF,TGTGCCAGCAGTGCCCGTTGGGGCGGGAGCGAGACCCAGTACTTC
TRBV5-1,-,TRBJ2-2,-,CASRAGQDRLGELFF,TGCGCCAGCAGAGCGGGACAGGATAGGCTCGGGGAGCTGTTTTTT
TRBV30,TRBD2,TRBJ2-5,-,CAFKSGLAGKETQYF,TGTGCCTTCAAATCCGGACTAGCGGGAAAAGAGACCCAGTACTTC
TRBV11-2,TRBD1,TRBJ2-3,-,CASSPGTGSDTQYF,TGTGCCAGCAGCCCAGGGACAGGGTCAGATACGCAGTATTTT
TRBV6-6,-,TRBJ2-2,-,CASSYSVGVNGELFF,TGTGCCAGCAGTTACTCCGTCGGGGTGAACGGGGAGCTGTTTTTT
TRBV7-2,-,TRBJ2-1,-,CASSLGQGNHNEQFF,TGTGCCAGCAGCTTAGGCCAGGGGAACCACAATGAGCAGTTCTTC